This T cell receptor beta chain stems from a study of cytomegalovirus exposure and HLA in healthy donors. Germline-derived CDR1 and CDR2 are SGHAT and FQNNGV. V dropped 5 bases and J dropped 4 bases, with 20 bases sitting between them. The CDR3 is 16 residues long. Researchers ran the PCR with 60 Vbeta and 13 Jbeta primers. Assay: immunoSEQ multiplex PCR; the TCRdb copy retains only in-frame clones and omits some. The sample yields about 160,000 clones, roughly 82% seen once. In its sample, this clone was seen once. This receptor was identified in a girl between 10 and 17 years old in good health and CMV-seropositive. The chain recombines TRBV11-2 with TRBJ1-2; D call uncertain. Sequenced: PBMCs. CDR3 amino acids: CASSTYSRPRGYGYTF. DNA for the CDR3: TGTGCCAGCAGCACATACAGTAGACCTCGGGGCTATGGCTACACCTTC.